These 11 T cell receptor beta chains share one sample of origin, sequenced in a study of cytomegalovirus exposure and HLA in healthy donors. The PCR employed 60 Vbeta primers together with 13 Jbeta primers. Generated by immunoSEQ multiplex PCR, the TCRdb table keeps only in-frame clones and is missing some. The sample lists some 80,000 clones; 78% were seen once. The sequencing input was PBMCs. The receptors were sampled from a man aged 40-49 years in good health and CMV-seronegative.

By sample fraction, this clone is medium-sized (0.01 to 0.1%). This chain joins TRBV6-5 and TRBJ1-5; 8 nucleotides match TRBD1. V trimming: 5 bases; J trimming: 7 bases; junction bases outside the gene matches: 7. From germline, CDR1 is MNHEY and CDR2 SVGAGI. The CDR3 runs 14 residues. CDR3 coding DNA: TGTGCCAGCAGTCGGACAGGGTCGAGACAGCCCCAGCATTTT. Protein sequence: CASSRTGSRQPQHF.

The chain joins TRBV11-3 to TRBJ2-1; possibly TRBD1 for D (5 bases). Between the trimmed V and J ends, which lost 2 bases and 4 bases, there was a span of 12 bases. CDR3 size: 15 residues. Looked up from germline, CDR1 is SGHNT and CDR2 is YENEEA. CDR3 bases: TGTGCCAGCAGCTTACGGGCAGGGTCATACAATGAGCAGTTCTTC. This gives the protein CASSLRAGSYNEQFF.

The V call is TRBV29-1, the J call TRBJ1-2; 7 bases are a match to TRBD1. V lost 2 bases to trimming and J lost 7 bases; unmatched junction nucleotides: 7. The CDR3 is made up of 13 amino acids. Germline V gene lookup returns CDR1 SQVTM and CDR2 ANQGSEA. CDR3 sequence reads: CSVELTGAGGYTF. The CDR3 bases are TGCAGCGTTGAATTAACAGGGGCCGGTGGCTACACCTTC.

The gene calls are TRBV4-1 and TRBJ1-1; D might be TRBD1 (5 bases). The V gene's germline CDR1 is MGHRA and CDR2 YSYEKL. V was cut by 0 bases and J by 3 bases, with 8 bases left in between. The CDR3 runs to 14 residues. The CDR3: CASSQESRDTEAFF. The DNA for the CDR3 is TGCGCCAGCAGCCAAGAATCCAGGGACACTGAAGCTTTCTTT.

The chain links TRBV19 to TRBJ2-5; 10 nucleotides line up with TRBD1. TRBJ2-7 explains the end of the DNA better; the J call may be wrong. The length of the CDR3 is 14 residues. Germline V gene data show CDR1 as LNHDA and CDR2 as SQIVND (reference sequence). Written as DNA, the CDR3 is TGTGCCAGTAAAAGGGGGGACAGGGGCCACGAGCAGTACTTC. Its translation: CASKRGDRGHEQYF.

V is TRBV4-2 and J is TRBJ1-4; D ambiguous. CDR1 LGHNA and CDR2 YNFKEQ come from the germline V gene. The CDR3 length is 13 residues. The V gene lost 5 bases and the J gene lost 5 bases, with 9 bases spanning the gap. The DNA of the CDR3 is TGTGCCAGCAGCTCTGGGCCCAATGAAAAACTGTTTTTT. It is translated as CASSSGPNEKLFF.

This chain uses TRBV2 with TRBJ2-1, with a weak D call TRBD2 (5 bases). V lost 6 bases and J lost 9, with 18 bases in between. The V gene's germline CDR1 is SNHLY and CDR2 FYNNEI. This CDR3 spans 14 amino acids. In nucleotides, the CDR3 is TGTGCCAGCAGCGCAAGTAGCTGGGAGCGTGAGCAGTTCTTC. This encodes CASSASSWEREQFF.

The rearrangement uses TRBV6-5 and TRBJ2-2; 9 nucleotides agree with TRBD2. Germline-derived CDR1 and CDR2 are MNHEY and SVGAGI. CDR3 length equals 15 residues. V gave up 5 bases and J gave up 6 bases; unmatched junction bases: 7. The CDR3 loop is CASSQTSGPPGELFF. DNA of the CDR3: TGTGCCAGCAGTCAGACTAGCGGACCCCCCGGGGAGCTGTTTTTT.

This chain connects TRBV11-2 to TRBJ2-2; 10 bases are a match to TRBD2. Germline assignment: CDR1 SGHAT and CDR2 FQNNGV. J lost 3 bases, V lost 5 bases, and 9 bases had no gene match. CDR3 length: 17 amino acids. CDR3 protein: CASSLQASGRDTGELFF. CDR3 DNA: TGTGCCAGCAGCCTCCAGGCGAGCGGGAGGGACACCGGGGAGCTGTTTTTT.

J is TRBJ2-7 and V is TRBV10-3; D is possibly TRBD2 (6 bases). Trimming left V 0 bases short and J 5 bases short, with 11 bases between. This CDR3 is built from 14 residues. Germline-derived CDR1 and CDR2 are ENHRY and SYGVKD. CDR3 coding DNA: TGTGCCATCAGTGAGTCGACCTGGAGGGACGAGCAGTACTTC. Protein: CAISESTWRDEQYF.

This chain joins TRBV28 and TRBJ1-2; D unclear. CDR3 length equals 14 residues. The V gene's germline CDR1 is MDHEN and CDR2 SYDVKM. V shed 8 bases and J shed 5 bases, with 18 bases lying between them. CDR3 in DNA: TGTGCCAGCTTCAGGCAGGCTCAGTTTTATGGCTACACCTTC. It specifies CASFRQAQFYGYTF.